Listed below are T cell receptor beta chains from one sample, sequenced in a study of blood T cell repertoires in COVID-19. Assay used: immunoSEQ multiplex PCR; TCRdb lists only in-frame clones, some missing. Among about 12,000 clones listed, 71% were seen once. Sequenced: peripheral blood. All receptors derive from a man aged 55 to 70 with COVID-19, enrolled during active disease. CDR3s include the opening cysteine and the closing phenylalanine or tryptophan. The order of the fields is V gene, D gene, J gene, clone size, CDR3 DNA, CDR3 protein. The D gene is left open where the match is weak. Expanded clones are given a class, and other clones once, few, many or no size at all.

>TRBV6-5|NA|TRBJ1-2|NA
TGTGCCAGCACAAGGACTGGTAACTATGGCTACACCTTC
CASTRTGNYGYTF
>TRBV5-6|TRBD2|TRBJ2-1|NA
TGTGCCAGCAGCTTACGTCTAGCGGGACGCTCCTACAATGAGCAGTTCTTC
CASSLRLAGRSYNEQFF
>TRBV11-3|NA|TRBJ1-4|NA
TGTGCCAGCAGCTTAGTAGGGGAGGACAATGAAAAACTGTTTTTT
CASSLVGEDNEKLFF
>TRBV4-2|TRBD1|TRBJ1-5|NA
TGTGCCAGCAGCCGAGAGACAGGGGTTCAGCCCCAGCATTTT
CASSRETGVQPQHF
>TRBV11-2|NA|TRBJ1-1|NA
TGTGCCAGCAGCGCAGGAGGCGGGGGGCTTCGGGAAGCTTTCTTT
CASSAGGGGLREAFF
>TRBV7-7|TRBD1|TRBJ2-2|NA
TGTGCTAGCAGCAACAGGGGGAACACCGGGGAGCTGTTTTTT
CASSNRGNTGELFF
>TRBV5-8|NA|TRBJ1-4|NA
TGTGCCAGCAGCTTGGGGAGGTTACGTAATGAAAAACTGTTTTTT
CASSLGRLRNEKLFF
>TRBV2|TRBD1|TRBJ1-6|NA
TGTGCCAGCAGTGACAGGGGGGATTCACCCCTCCACTTT
CASSDRGDSPLHF
>TRBV27|NA|TRBJ1-2|few
TGTGCCAGCAGTTTATCTACCAGAGTCGGGGCTAACTATGGCTACACCTTC
CASSLSTRVGANYGYTF
>TRBV11-3|NA|TRBJ2-3|NA
TGTGCCAGCAGCCGAGCCAAGTACGATACGCAGTATTTT
CASSRAKYDTQYF
>TRBV27|TRBD2|TRBJ2-3|NA
TGTGCCAGCAGTTTAGCCCCCTCTGGCGGGGGGATTCCTAGCACAGATACGCAGTATTTT
CASSLAPSGGGIPSTDTQYF
>TRBV5-6|NA|TRBJ2-5|NA
TGTGCCAGCAGCTTGGCAGGGAAGCGAGAGACCCAGTACTTC
CASSLAGKRETQYF
>TRBV9|TRBD1|TRBJ1-4|NA
TGTGCCAGCACTCCGGGACAGCAATCAACTAATGAAAAACTGTTTTTT
CASTPGQQSTNEKLFF
>TRBV2|TRBD1|TRBJ2-7|few
TGTGCCAGCAGTGTGGTACAGGGGACCTACGAGCAGTACTTC
CASSVVQGTYEQYF
>TRBV6-5|TRBD2|TRBJ2-1|few
TGTGCCAGCAGTTATACTAGCGGGGGGGTTGAGCAGTTCTTC
CASSYTSGGVEQFF
>TRBV6-5|NA|TRBJ1-2|NA
TGTGCCAGTAGGGGTAGGGGCAGGGCATACTATGGCTACACCTTC
CASRGRGRAYYGYTF
>TRBV11-2|TRBD1|TRBJ1-5|NA
TGTGCCAGCAGAGCCAGGGTCGACCAAGGACAGGGGAATCAGCCCCAGCATTTT
CASRARVDQGQGNQPQHF
>TRBV3-1/TRBV3-2|NA|TRBJ2-6|once
TGTGCCAGCAGCCAAGTACCACATTCCGGGGCCAACGTCCTGACTTTC
CASSQVPHSGANVLTF